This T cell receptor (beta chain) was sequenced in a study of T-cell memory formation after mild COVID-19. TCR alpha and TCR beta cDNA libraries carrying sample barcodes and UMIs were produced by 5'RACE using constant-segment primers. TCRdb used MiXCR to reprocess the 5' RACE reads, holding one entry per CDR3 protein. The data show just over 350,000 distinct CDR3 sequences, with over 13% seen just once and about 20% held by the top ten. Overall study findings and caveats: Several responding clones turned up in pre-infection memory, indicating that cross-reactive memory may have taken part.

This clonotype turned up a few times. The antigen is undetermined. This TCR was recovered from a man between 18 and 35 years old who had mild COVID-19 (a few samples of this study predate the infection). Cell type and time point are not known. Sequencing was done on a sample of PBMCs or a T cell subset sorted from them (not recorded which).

For the CDR3, the DNA is TGTGCCAGTCGGAGGGATATATCCAAAAACATTCAGTACTTC. It encodes CASRRDISKNIQYF. The rearrangement links TRBV19 to TRBJ2-4; perhaps TRBD2 as D (6 bases). V dropped 8 bases and J dropped 2 bases, with 13 bases sitting between them. The CDR3 consists of 14 residues. Germline V gene sequence: CDR1 LNHDA, CDR2 SQIVND (reference sequence).